Listed below are T cell receptor beta chains from one sample, sequenced in a study of naive and memory T cell subsets. TCRdb analysed the UMI-ligation and nested PCR reads with MiXCR anew, one entry per CDR3 protein. Here the sample spans 95,000 to 150,000 distinct CDR3 sequences, roughly 36% being singletons. Sequenced sample: central memory CD4+ T cells from blood. Source of these receptors: a human donor in good health. The CDR3 runs from the conserved cysteine through the conserved F or W. D genes are given only for firm matches. Not every row has a clone size; where given, it reads once, few, many or a size class.

clone size: .
J gene: TRBJ1-4
D gene: .
V gene: TRBV6-5
CDR3 protein: CASSRAGVVTNEKLFF
CDR3 DNA: TGTGCCAGCAGTCGGGCGGGAGTGGTTACTAATGAAAAACTGTTTTTT

clone size: .
J gene: TRBJ2-7
D gene: .
V gene: TRBV3-1
CDR3 protein: CASSHGQGSGEQYF
CDR3 DNA: TGTGCCAGCAGCCATGGGCAGGGCTCCGGCGAGCAGTACTTC

clone size: .
J gene: TRBJ2-5
D gene: TRBD2
V gene: TRBV9
CDR3 protein: CASSGGLAGGETQYF
CDR3 DNA: TGTGCCAGCAGCGGCGGACTAGCGGGAGGAGAGACCCAGTACTTC

clone size: few
J gene: TRBJ1-4
D gene: .
V gene: TRBV18
CDR3 protein: CASSRYQGTPNYATNEKLFF
CDR3 DNA: TGTGCCAGCTCACGGTACCAAGGAACCCCAAATTACGCAACTAATGAAAAACTGTTTTTT

clone size: .
J gene: TRBJ2-1
D gene: .
V gene: TRBV6-1
CDR3 protein: CASRQTQVLRGEQFF
CDR3 DNA: TGTGCCAGCAGACAGACACAAGTCCTTCGTGGTGAGCAGTTCTTC

clone size: .
J gene: TRBJ2-3
D gene: TRBD2
V gene: TRBV24-1
CDR3 protein: CATSDPGTSGRALPQYF
CDR3 DNA: TGTGCCACCAGTGACCCTGGGACTAGCGGGAGGGCCTTGCCGCAGTATTTT

clone size: few
J gene: TRBJ2-6
D gene: .
V gene: TRBV7-9
CDR3 protein: CASSTPVGAGGANVLTF
CDR3 DNA: TGTGCCAGCAGCACCCCTGTGGGGGCAGGAGGGGCCAACGTCCTGACTTTC

clone size: many
J gene: TRBJ2-1
D gene: TRBD2
V gene: TRBV20-1
CDR3 protein: CSARDRGLRSSYNEQFF
CDR3 DNA: TGCAGTGCTAGAGATCGGGGACTACGGAGCTCCTACAATGAGCAGTTCTTC

clone size: .
J gene: TRBJ1-3
D gene: .
V gene: TRBV30
CDR3 protein: CAWSVESTIYF
CDR3 DNA: TGTGCCTGGAGTGTGGAAAGCACCATATATTTT

clone size: few
J gene: TRBJ2-3
D gene: TRBD1
V gene: TRBV3-1
CDR3 protein: CASSHRTGRADTQYF
CDR3 DNA: TGTGCCAGCAGCCACCGGACAGGGCGCGCAGATACGCAGTATTTT

clone size: few
J gene: TRBJ2-5
D gene: TRBD2
V gene: TRBV12-3/TRBV12-4
CDR3 protein: CASSSGGSAKTQYF
CDR3 DNA: TGTGCCAGCAGTTCGGGGGGGTCAGCGAAGACCCAGTACTTC

clone size: .
J gene: TRBJ2-3
D gene: TRBD2
V gene: TRBV19
CDR3 protein: CASSITSGSIDTQYF
CDR3 DNA: TGTGCCAGTAGTATAACTAGCGGGAGTATAGATACGCAGTATTTT

clone size: many
J gene: TRBJ2-2
D gene: TRBD2
V gene: TRBV20-1
CDR3 protein: CSARDPSGLADMNTGELFF
CDR3 DNA: TGCAGTGCTAGAGATCCCTCGGGACTAGCGGATATGAACACCGGGGAGCTGTTTTTT

clone size: .
J gene: TRBJ1-4
D gene: .
V gene: TRBV30
CDR3 protein: CAWRSPGDNLGEKLFF
CDR3 DNA: TGTGCCTGGCGTTCACCGGGTGACAACCTGGGTGAAAAACTGTTTTTT

clone size: .
J gene: TRBJ2-1
D gene: .
V gene: TRBV18
CDR3 protein: CASSPELENEQFF
CDR3 DNA: TGTGCCAGCTCACCGGAGTTGGAGAATGAGCAGTTCTTC

clone size: once
J gene: TRBJ2-1
D gene: TRBD2
V gene: TRBV5-1
CDR3 protein: CASSRSTSARSYNEQFF
CDR3 DNA: TGCGCCAGCAGCCGATCAACTAGCGCCCGCTCCTACAATGAGCAGTTCTTC

clone size: few
J gene: TRBJ2-3
D gene: TRBD2
V gene: TRBV6-5
CDR3 protein: CASRASGSRDTQYF
CDR3 DNA: TGTGCCAGCCGGGCTAGCGGATCCAGGGATACGCAGTATTTT

clone size: few
J gene: TRBJ2-7
D gene: .
V gene: TRBV10-3
CDR3 protein: CAIRQGLSGEQYF
CDR3 DNA: TGTGCCATCCGACAGGGACTTTCTGGAGAGCAGTACTTC

clone size: few
J gene: TRBJ2-3
D gene: TRBD2
V gene: TRBV20-1
CDR3 protein: CSARVVGSGGTDTQYF
CDR3 DNA: TGCAGTGCTAGAGTGGTTGGTAGCGGGGGCACAGATACGCAGTATTTT

clone size: few
J gene: TRBJ1-5
D gene: .
V gene: TRBV28
CDR3 protein: CASSLRGGVLQPQHF
CDR3 DNA: TGTGCCAGCAGTTTGAGGGGGGGGGTTCTTCAGCCCCAGCATTTT

clone size: .
J gene: TRBJ2-3
D gene: TRBD1
V gene: TRBV11-3
CDR3 protein: CASSSGGATDTQYF
CDR3 DNA: TGTGCCAGCAGCTCAGGGGGCGCGACAGATACGCAGTATTTT

clone size: few
J gene: TRBJ2-7
D gene: TRBD1
V gene: TRBV6-6
CDR3 protein: CASTNGGTGNYEQYF
CDR3 DNA: TGTGCCAGCACCAACGGTGGGACAGGTAACTACGAGCAGTACTTC

clone size: .
J gene: TRBJ2-1
D gene: TRBD2
V gene: TRBV20-1
CDR3 protein: CSASPLPGLASYNEQFF
CDR3 DNA: TGCAGTGCTAGTCCTCTTCCGGGACTAGCCTCCTACAATGAGCAGTTCTTC

clone size: once
J gene: TRBJ2-7
D gene: TRBD1
V gene: TRBV18
CDR3 protein: CASSPFQGASSYEQYF
CDR3 DNA: TGTGCCAGCTCACCATTTCAGGGGGCCTCATCCTATGAGCAGTACTTC

clone size: few
J gene: TRBJ2-3
D gene: TRBD2
V gene: TRBV28
CDR3 protein: CASSPSGQGLAGAGDTQYF
CDR3 DNA: TGTGCCAGCAGCCCAAGTGGGCAGGGACTAGCGGGAGCTGGAGATACGCAGTATTTT

clone size: .
J gene: TRBJ2-1
D gene: TRBD1
V gene: TRBV5-5
CDR3 protein: CASSDPGQGRWEQFF
CDR3 DNA: TGTGCCAGCAGCGATCCGGGACAGGGGAGATGGGAGCAGTTCTTC

clone size: .
J gene: TRBJ1-2
D gene: TRBD1
V gene: TRBV7-2
CDR3 protein: CASSSRGQDDYGYTF
CDR3 DNA: TGTGCCAGCAGCTCCCGTGGACAGGATGACTATGGCTACACCTTC

clone size: .
J gene: TRBJ1-5
D gene: TRBD1
V gene: TRBV9
CDR3 protein: CASSAGTVGNQPQHF
CDR3 DNA: TGTGCCAGCAGCGCCGGGACAGTAGGCAATCAGCCCCAGCATTTT

clone size: .
J gene: TRBJ2-1
D gene: .
V gene: TRBV6-2/TRBV6-3
CDR3 protein: CASSQGYEQFF
CDR3 DNA: TGTGCCAGCAGTCAGGGGTATGAGCAGTTCTTC

clone size: .
J gene: TRBJ2-1
D gene: TRBD2
V gene: TRBV28
CDR3 protein: CASGAALGLADNEQFF
CDR3 DNA: TGTGCCAGCGGAGCCGCTTTGGGACTAGCAGACAATGAGCAGTTCTTC

clone size: .
J gene: TRBJ1-5
D gene: .
V gene: TRBV18
CDR3 protein: CASSPGVGSSNQPQHF
CDR3 DNA: TGTGCCAGCTCACCAGGTGTGGGAAGTAGCAATCAGCCCCAGCATTTT

clone size: .
J gene: TRBJ2-1
D gene: TRBD2
V gene: TRBV5-1
CDR3 protein: CASSLVSAGAWGNEQFF
CDR3 DNA: TGCGCCAGCAGCTTGGTTTCGGCGGGAGCGTGGGGGAATGAGCAGTTCTTC

clone size: .
J gene: TRBJ1-5
D gene: TRBD1
V gene: TRBV6-2/TRBV6-3
CDR3 protein: CASSYGTGGVQPQHF
CDR3 DNA: TGTGCCAGCAGTTACGGGACAGGGGGGGTTCAGCCCCAGCATTTT

clone size: few
J gene: TRBJ1-1
D gene: TRBD1
V gene: TRBV29-1
CDR3 protein: CSVVGTGRTEAFF
CDR3 DNA: TGCAGCGTTGTAGGGACAGGGAGGACTGAAGCTTTCTTT

clone size: .
J gene: TRBJ2-2
D gene: TRBD2
V gene: TRBV30
CDR3 protein: CAWSLTSGTDGELFF
CDR3 DNA: TGTGCCTGGAGTCTGACTAGCGGGACGGACGGGGAGCTGTTTTTT